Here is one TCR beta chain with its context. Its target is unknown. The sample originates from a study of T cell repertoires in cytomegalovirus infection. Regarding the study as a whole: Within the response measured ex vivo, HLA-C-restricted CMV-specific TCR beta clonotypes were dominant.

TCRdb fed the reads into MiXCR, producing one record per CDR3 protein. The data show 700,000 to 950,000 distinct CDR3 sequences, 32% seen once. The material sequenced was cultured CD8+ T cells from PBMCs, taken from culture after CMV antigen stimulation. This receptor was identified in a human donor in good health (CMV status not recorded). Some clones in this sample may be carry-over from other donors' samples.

CDR3 nucleotide sequence: TGTGCCAGCAGAACGGGACAGGGGGCACGGTGGGAGACCCAGTACTTC. Translating it yields CASRTGQGARWETQYF. The rearrangement joins TRBV12-3 or TRBV12-4 to TRBJ2-5; 12 bases are a match to TRBD1. V was pared by 6 bases and J by 5 bases, with 10 bases of the junction left unmatched. The CDR3 length is 16 residues.